Following are 24 T cell receptor beta chains from one sample sequenced in a study of cytomegalovirus exposure and HLA in healthy donors. Amplification used 60 Vbeta primers and 13 Jbeta primers. Generated by immunoSEQ multiplex PCR, the TCRdb table keeps only in-frame clones and is missing some. The table has some 140,000 clones, about four fifths seen once. Input material: PBMCs. These receptors were taken from a man aged 25-40 years in good health.

This chain links TRBV27 with TRBJ2-7, with TRBD2 matching 13 bases. The germline V gene encodes CDR1 MNHEY and CDR2 SMNVEV (reference sequence). The CDR3 is 16 residues long. V shed 6 bases and J 7 bases; nucleotides not matched to a gene: 12. The CDR3 DNA sequence: TGTGCCAGCAGAGCCTCAGGACTAGCGGGAGTGAGGGAGCAGTACTTC. Translating it yields CASRASGLAGVREQYF.

The gene calls are TRBV19 and TRBJ2-1; 7 positions match TRBD2. The V segment lost 8 bases and the J segment 7 bases; nucleotides outside the gene matches: 11. CDR1 LNHDA and CDR2 SQIVND come from the germline V gene (reference sequence). The CDR3 length is 14 residues. The DNA of the CDR3 is TGTGCCAGTGGAGGTAGCGGGTTGGGGAATGAGCAGTTCTTC. It codes for CASGGSGLGNEQFF.

The V call is TRBV5-3, the J call TRBJ1-1, with D uncertain. TRBV5-3 is sorted into the ORF group, with uncertain function. The CDR3 length is 16 residues. V lost 0 bases to trimming and J lost 0 bases, with 12 bases between them. The CDR3, as DNA: TGTGCCAGAAGCTTGGGAAAGACAATTATGAACACTGAAGCTTTCTTT. Residues: CARSLGKTIMNTEAFF.

V is TRBV15 and J is TRBJ2-3; D is possibly TRBD1 (5 bases). The V gene lost 9 bases and the J gene lost 1 base, with 14 bases spanning the gap. Germline CDR1 reads LNHNV; CDR2 reads YYDKDF (reference sequence). CDR3 length: 14 residues. The chain's CDR3 is CATSGQHGTDTQYF. The DNA of the CDR3 is TGTGCCACTTCAGGACAACACGGCACAGATACGCAGTATTTT. The whole variable domain, remainder taken from reference TRBV15 and TRBJ2-3, is DAMVIQNPRYQVTQFGKPVTLSCSQTLNHNVMYWYQQKSSQAPKLLFHYYDKDFNNEADTPDNFQSRRPNTSFCFLDIRSPGLGDTAMYLCATSGQHGTDTQYFGPGTRLTVL.

In this sample, this clone turned up once. The chain carries TRBV11-2 and TRBJ1-1, with D possibly matching TRBD1 (5 bases). The CDR3 totals 13 residues. Trimming removed 7 bases at V and 1 base at J, with 10 bases between. Germline V lookup: CDR1 SGHAT, CDR2 FQNNGV. In nucleotides, the CDR3 is TGTGCCAGCAAACGGGGGGGGAACACTGAAGCTTTCTTT. Amino acid sequence: CASKRGGNTEAFF.

The V gene is TRBV10-1, the J gene TRBJ2-1, with D possibly TRBD2 on 8 matching bases. The CDR3 is 15 residues long. Trimming removed 5 bases from V and 5 bases from J, with 16 bases in between. Germline V gives CDR1 WNHNN, CDR2 SYGVQD (reference sequence). The CDR3 DNA is TGCGCCAGCAGTACAGGGGCGGGGGGTAACAATGAGCAGTTCTTC. It codes for CASSTGAGGNNEQFF.

The sample holds a few counts of this clone. The rearrangement uses TRBV25-1 and TRBJ2-1; the D is unclear. The CDR3 contains 13 residues. CDR1 and CDR2 (germline): MGHDK, SYGVNS. V was shortened by 8 bases and J by 5 bases, with 13 bases between the two germline ends. CDR3 in amino acids: CASSSRYHNEQFF. CDR3 coding DNA: TGTGCCAGCTCTAGTAGGTACCACAATGAGCAGTTCTTC.

The chain carries TRBV30 and TRBJ2-2, with D perhaps TRBD2 (6 bases). The CDR3 is 15 amino acids. Germline V gene lookup returns CDR1 GTSNPN and CDR2 SVGIG (reference sequence). V lost 3 bases to trimming and J lost 5 bases, with 16 bases between them. The CDR3 loop reads CAWRGFGGRTGELFF. The CDR3 DNA reads as TGTGCCTGGAGGGGTTTTGGGGGGAGGACCGGGGAGCTGTTTTTT.

The chain is built from TRBV28 and TRBJ1-3; D remains unclear. The germline V and J ends were trimmed by 4 bases and 8 bases, with 15 bases remaining between them. CDR3 length: 14 amino acids. The germline CDR1 and CDR2 sequences are MDHEN and SYDVKM. The CDR3, as DNA: TGTGCCAGCAGTTCCTCAGGAATTATGCACACCATATATTTT. Its translation: CASSSSGIMHTIYF.

In this sample, this clone turned up once. This chain joins TRBV27 and TRBJ2-1; no clear D. The V end was cut by 5 bases, the J end by 8 bases, with 10 bases between. CDR1 is MNHEY, CDR2 SMNVEV, per germline (reference sequence). This CDR3 has 12 residues. CDR3 coding DNA: TGTGCCAGCAGTCCAACCCGGGATGAGCAGTTCTTC. Protein product: CASSPTRDEQFF.

The rearrangement uses TRBV6-5 and TRBJ2-5; D call uncertain. Germline-derived CDR1 and CDR2 are MNHEY and SVGAGI. Trimming pared 6 bases from V and 9 bases from J, leaving 17 bases between. The CDR3 has 13 amino acids. The CDR3 DNA sequence: TGTGCCAGCAGCACTCAAGGCCTTGGGCCCCAGTACTTC. As protein: CASSTQGLGPQYF.

This chain links TRBV12-5 with TRBJ2-3; D may be TRBD2 (5 bases). With 0 bases removed from V and 7 bases from J, the gap between germline ends came to 17 bases. Germline V gene data show CDR1 as LGHNT and CDR2 as FRNRAP. The CDR3 contains 16 residues. The DNA for the CDR3 is TGTGCTAGTGGTTTGGTACGCGACGGACTCATGCATACGCAGTATTTT. It encodes CASGLVRDGLMHTQYF.

This sequence joins TRBV7-2 and TRBJ2-2, with TRBD1 as a possible D gene (6 bases). This CDR3 spans 14 amino acids. Germline V gene data show CDR1 as SGHTA and CDR2 as FQGNSA. Trimming removed 10 bases from V and 4 bases from J, with 16 bases in between. The CDR3 sequence: CATRMTGVTGELFF. In DNA, the CDR3 is TGTGCCACCCGGATGACAGGAGTCACCGGGGAGCTGTTTTTT.

CDR3: CASSQDGRVAWPYF. CDR3 coding DNA: TGCGCCAGCAGCCAGGATGGGAGGGTGGCTTGGCCCTATTTT. The chain combines TRBV4-1 with TRBJ2-3; 7 bases are a match to TRBD2. With 3 bases clipped from V and 15 bases from J, the junction kept 15 bases outside the gene matches. This CDR3 comprises 14 residues. Germline CDR1 and CDR2: MGHRA and YSYEKL.

This clone has just a few counts. The V and J genes are TRBV5-5 and TRBJ1-1; D perhaps matches TRBD1 (5 bases). V lost 7 bases, J lost 0 bases, and 10 bases lay in between. Germline CDR1 is SGHKS and CDR2 is YYEKEE (reference sequence). CDR3 length: 13 residues. The DNA for the CDR3 is TGTGCCAGCGGAAGGGGAATGAACACTGAAGCTTTCTTT. Its translation: CASGRGMNTEAFF.

The chain is built from TRBV4-1 and TRBJ2-3; 9 positions agree with TRBD1. J lost 3 bases, V lost 1 base, and 8 bases had no gene match. Looked up from germline, CDR1 is MGHRA and CDR2 is YSYEKL. This CDR3 is 17 amino acids long. CDR3: CASSQGWGQGLTDTQYF. CDR3 DNA sequence: TGCGCCAGCAGCCAAGGCTGGGGACAGGGTCTGACAGATACGCAGTATTTT.

The sample holds a few counts of this clone. The genes are TRBV28 and TRBJ2-1, with 16 nucleotides matching TRBD2. The CDR3 covers 19 residues. Germline loops: CDR1 MDHEN, CDR2 SYDVKM. V gave up 7 bases and J gave up 6 bases; unmatched junction bases: 15. CDR3 region: CASTTTAGTSGREGNEQFF. The CDR3 coding sequence is TGTGCCAGCACTACTACCGCCGGGACTAGCGGGAGGGAGGGCAATGAGCAGTTCTTC.

The chain has TRBV19 and TRBJ1-1, with D maybe TRBD1 (6 bases). Trimming took off 4 bases at V and 0 bases at J, with 15 bases between the two ends. This CDR3 contains 16 residues. CDR1 is LNHDA, CDR2 SQIVND, per germline (reference sequence). The CDR3 DNA sequence: TGTGCCAGTAGTAACGTAGGACAGATCATGAACACTGAAGCTTTCTTT. Translating it yields CASSNVGQIMNTEAFF.

The chain recombines TRBV9 with TRBJ2-1, with 7 bases identical to TRBD2. V lost 0 bases to trimming and J lost 0 bases; unmatched junction nucleotides: 6. CDR1 is SGDLS, CDR2 YYNGEE, per germline. The CDR3 covers 17 residues. For the CDR3, the DNA is TGTGCCAGCAGCGTAGCTGTGAGCGGGACCTCCTACAATGAGCAGTTCTTC. Its protein is CASSVAVSGTSYNEQFF.

This clone was seen a handful of times. The chain has TRBV19 and TRBJ1-1; 10 bases fit TRBD1. The CDR3 runs 13 residues. Losses at the gene ends were 5 bases for V and 13 bases for J; bases not matched to a gene: 10. From germline, CDR1 is LNHDA and CDR2 SQIVND (reference sequence). CDR3 loop: CASSARQGANFFF. Written as DNA, the CDR3 is TGTGCCAGTAGTGCCCGACAGGGGGCGAACTTTTTCTTT.

This clone was detected only once. V gene TRBV6-6 combines with J gene TRBJ2-3; D perhaps matches TRBD2 (6 bases). V dropped 2 bases and J dropped 6 bases, with 15 bases sitting between them. The CDR3 consists of 15 residues. Germline loops: CDR1 MNHNY, CDR2 SVGAGI (reference sequence). The CDR3 DNA reads TGTGCCAGCAGTTACCCCGGGGGTAGAGACGATACGCAGTATTTT. Translated, it gives CASSYPGGRDDTQYF.

This chain joins TRBV18 and TRBJ2-3, with 10 bases aligning to TRBD2. The V gene's germline CDR1 is KGHSH and CDR2 LQKENI. This CDR3 is built from 18 residues. V was clipped by 3 bases and J by 5 bases; unmatched bases: 14. The CDR3 DNA reads TGTGCCAGCTCACCCACAACAGGCAGCGGGAGGGCCTTAGATACGCAGTATTTT. It specifies CASSPTTGSGRALDTQYF.

The chain uses TRBV10-1 and TRBJ2-3; 7 bases line up with TRBD2. The CDR3 has 14 residues. J was trimmed by 9 bases and V by 5 bases; bases with no gene match: 11. Germline-derived CDR1 and CDR2 are WNHNN and SYGVQD (reference sequence). The CDR3 sequence: CASSYGRAGGTQYF. In nucleotides, the CDR3 is TGCGCCAGCAGTTACGGACGGGCCGGGGGGACGCAGTATTTT.

The chain joins TRBV10-1 to TRBJ2-1, with TRBD1 matching over 7 bases. Germline loops: CDR1 WNHNN, CDR2 SYGVQD (reference sequence). The CDR3 covers 15 residues. With 5 bases clipped from V and 3 bases from J, the junction kept 7 bases outside the gene matches. The CDR3 spells CASSLDRAGYNEQFF. The CDR3 DNA reads as TGCGCCAGCAGTCTTGACAGGGCTGGCTACAATGAGCAGTTCTTC.